The entry below gives a single TCR beta chain sequence along with its context. Trimming took off 2 bases at V and 4 bases at J, with 9 bases between the two ends. This CDR3 contains 14 residues. The germline gives CDR1 PRHDT, CDR2 FYEKMQ (reference sequence). This record belongs to a study of blood T cell repertoires in COVID-19. At the level of the study: Collection of acute and convalescent COVID-19 samples took place in the United States, Italy and Spain. The cDNA or gDNA used as material had been derived from T cells, B-cell-depleted T cells, or PBMCs.

Those enrolled in Seattle joined during active infection and were followed longitudinally afterward. In the original analysis: Estimation of nucleated cell counts relied on the amplification of reference gene primers. Clones were read by immunoSEQ multiplex PCR, and TCRdb kept only the in-frame ones, dropping some. V, J and clone size are those of that table, while D and trimming were read from the DNA. This sample yields around 300,000 clones, of which about nine tenths are seen a single time; about 6% belongs to the top ten. Sequencing was performed on peripheral blood. This chain joins TRBV13 and TRBJ2-1; D gene unclear. This clonotype originated in a woman in her 50s with COVID-19, enrolled during active disease. CDR3 sequence reads: CASSLRAPYNEQFF. The CDR3 nucleotides read TGTGCCAGCAGCTTAAGAGCACCGTACAATGAGCAGTTCTTC.